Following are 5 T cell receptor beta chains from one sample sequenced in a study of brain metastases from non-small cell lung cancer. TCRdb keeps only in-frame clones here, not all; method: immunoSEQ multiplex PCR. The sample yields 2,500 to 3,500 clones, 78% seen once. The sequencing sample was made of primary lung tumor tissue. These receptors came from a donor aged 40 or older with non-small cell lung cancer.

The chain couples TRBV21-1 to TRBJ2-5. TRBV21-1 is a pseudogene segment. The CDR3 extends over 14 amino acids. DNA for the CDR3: TGTGCCAGCAGCAACCGGGACCCCCAAGAGACCCAGTACTTC. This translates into CASSNRDPQETQYF.

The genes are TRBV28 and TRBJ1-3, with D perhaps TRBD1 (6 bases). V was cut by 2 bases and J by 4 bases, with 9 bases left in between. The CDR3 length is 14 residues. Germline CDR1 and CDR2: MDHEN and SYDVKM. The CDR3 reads CASSLGGTGNTIYF. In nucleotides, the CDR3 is TGTGCCAGCAGTTTAGGCGGGACAGGAAACACCATATATTTT.

This chain's CDR3 is CASSLLRRRSYEQYF. CDR3 DNA: TGTGCCAGCAGCTTACTCCGAAGGCGGAGCTACGAGCAGTACTTC. The genes are TRBV5-6 and TRBJ2-7, with D unclear. CDR3 length equals 15 residues. Germline V gene sequence: CDR1 SGHDT, CDR2 YYEEEE. V was clipped by 2 bases and J by 3 bases, with 15 bases between them.

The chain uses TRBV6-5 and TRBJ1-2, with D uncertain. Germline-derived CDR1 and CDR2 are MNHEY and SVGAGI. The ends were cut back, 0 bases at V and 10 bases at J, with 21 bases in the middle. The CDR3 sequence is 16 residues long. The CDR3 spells CASSYSGTAPKGDYTF. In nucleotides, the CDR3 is TGTGCCAGCAGTTACTCGGGAACGGCCCCGAAAGGTGACTACACCTTC.

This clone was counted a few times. Written as DNA, the CDR3 is TGTGCCAGCAGCTTCGGAAGGTCGTCGGGCTACACCTTC. As protein: CASSFGRSSGYTF. The gene calls are TRBV5-4 and TRBJ1-2, with no clear D. Germline V lookup: CDR1 SGHNT, CDR2 YYREEE (reference sequence). CDR3 length equals 13 residues. Trimming pared 2 bases from V and 8 bases from J, leaving 13 bases between. Full variable domain (missing parts from reference TRBV5-4 and TRBJ1-2): ETGVTQSPTHLIKTRGQQVTLRCSSQSGHNTVSWYQQALGQGPQFIFQYYREEENGRGNFPPRFSGLQFPNYSSELNVNALELDDSALYLCASSFGRSSGYTFGSGTRLTVV.